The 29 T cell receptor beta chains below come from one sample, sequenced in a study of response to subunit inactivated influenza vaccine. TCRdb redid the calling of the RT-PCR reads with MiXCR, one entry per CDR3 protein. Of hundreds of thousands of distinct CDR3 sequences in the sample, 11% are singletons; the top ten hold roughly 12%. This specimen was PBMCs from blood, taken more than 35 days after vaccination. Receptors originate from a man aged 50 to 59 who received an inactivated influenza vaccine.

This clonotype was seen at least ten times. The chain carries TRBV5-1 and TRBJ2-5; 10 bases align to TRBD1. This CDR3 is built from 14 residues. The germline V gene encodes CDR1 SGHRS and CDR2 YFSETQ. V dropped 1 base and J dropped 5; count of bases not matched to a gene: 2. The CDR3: CASSLRQGAETQYF. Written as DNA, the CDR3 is TGCGCCAGCAGCTTGAGACAGGGGGCCGAGACCCAGTACTTC.

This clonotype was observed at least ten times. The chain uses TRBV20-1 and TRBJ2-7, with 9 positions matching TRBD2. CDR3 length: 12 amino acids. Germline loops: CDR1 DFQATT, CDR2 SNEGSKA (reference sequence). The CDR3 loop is CRAFSGSYEQYF. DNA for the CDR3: TGCAGGGCCTTTAGCGGGAGCTACGAGCAGTACTTC.

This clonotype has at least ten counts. CDR3 coding DNA: TGCGCCAGCAGCCAAGTGGCTAAGGCCTACGAGCAGTACTTC. Amino acid sequence: CASSQVAKAYEQYF. J is TRBJ2-7 and V is TRBV4-3; D not certain. Germline V gene data show CDR1 as LGHNA and CDR2 as YSLEER. This CDR3 is 14 amino acids long. The V and J ends lost 1 base and 2 bases respectively, with 9 bases between them.

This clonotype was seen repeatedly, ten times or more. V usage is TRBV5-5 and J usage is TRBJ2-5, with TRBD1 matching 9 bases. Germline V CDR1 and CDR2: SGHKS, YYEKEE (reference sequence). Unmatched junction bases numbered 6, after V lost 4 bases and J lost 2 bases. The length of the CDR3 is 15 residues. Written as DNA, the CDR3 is TGTGCCAGCAGCCCCAGGACAGGGGCACAAGAGACCCAGTACTTC. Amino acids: CASSPRTGAQETQYF.

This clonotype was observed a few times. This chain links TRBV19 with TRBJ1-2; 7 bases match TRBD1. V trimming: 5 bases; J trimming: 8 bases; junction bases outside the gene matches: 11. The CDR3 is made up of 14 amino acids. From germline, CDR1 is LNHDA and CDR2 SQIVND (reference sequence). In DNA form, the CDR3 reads TGTGCCAGTAGTGTGACGACAGGGTTTGAGGGCTACACCTTC. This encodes CASSVTTGFEGYTF.

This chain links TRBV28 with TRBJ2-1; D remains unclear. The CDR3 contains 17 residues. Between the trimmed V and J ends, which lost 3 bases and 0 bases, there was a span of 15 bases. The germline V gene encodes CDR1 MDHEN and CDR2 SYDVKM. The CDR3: CASSFAVLLSSYNEQFF. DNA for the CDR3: TGTGCCAGCAGTTTCGCGGTCCTACTTAGCTCCTACAATGAGCAGTTCTTC.

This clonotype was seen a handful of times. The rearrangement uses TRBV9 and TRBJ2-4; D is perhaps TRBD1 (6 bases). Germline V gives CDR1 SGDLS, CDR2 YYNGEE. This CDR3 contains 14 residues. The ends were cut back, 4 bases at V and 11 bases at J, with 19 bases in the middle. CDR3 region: CASSPGVQGRFQYF. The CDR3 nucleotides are TGTGCCAGCAGCCCAGGGGTACAGGGTCGGTTTCAGTACTTC.

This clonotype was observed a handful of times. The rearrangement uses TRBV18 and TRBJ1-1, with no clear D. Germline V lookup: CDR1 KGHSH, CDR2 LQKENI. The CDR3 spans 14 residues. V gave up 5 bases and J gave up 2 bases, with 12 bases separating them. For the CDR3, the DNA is TGTGCCAGCTCATCACGGGCAGGAAACACTGAAGCTTTCTTT. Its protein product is CASSSRAGNTEAFF.

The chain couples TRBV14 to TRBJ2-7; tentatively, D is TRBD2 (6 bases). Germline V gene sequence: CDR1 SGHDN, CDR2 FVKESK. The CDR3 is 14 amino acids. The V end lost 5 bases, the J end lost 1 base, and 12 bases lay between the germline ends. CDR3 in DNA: TGTGCCAGCAGCATGGGACTTGCTTCCTACGAGCAGTACTTC. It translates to CASSMGLASYEQYF.

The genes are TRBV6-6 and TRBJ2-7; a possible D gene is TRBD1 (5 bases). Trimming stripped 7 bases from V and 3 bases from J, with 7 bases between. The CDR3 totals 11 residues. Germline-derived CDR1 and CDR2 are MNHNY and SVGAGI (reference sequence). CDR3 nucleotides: TGTGCCAGCAAGGGGAACTACGAGCAGTACTTC. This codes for CASKGNYEQYF.

The CDR3 loop is CASSPGSSLSKNIQYF. CDR3 bases: TGCGCCAGCAGCCCAGGGAGTTCTTTATCCAAAAACATTCAGTACTTC. The gene calls are TRBV4-3 and TRBJ2-4, with D perhaps TRBD1 or TRBD2 (5 bases each). Trimming pared 4 bases from V and 2 bases from J, leaving 15 bases between. This CDR3 is 16 amino acids long. The germline CDR1 and CDR2 sequences are LGHNA and YSLEER.

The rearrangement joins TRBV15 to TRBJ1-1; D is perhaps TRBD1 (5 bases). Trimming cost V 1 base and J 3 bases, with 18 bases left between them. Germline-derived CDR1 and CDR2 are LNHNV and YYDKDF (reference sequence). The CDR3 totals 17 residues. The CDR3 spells CATSRVETVLSDTEAFF. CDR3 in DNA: TGTGCCACCAGCAGAGTCGAGACAGTCCTGTCGGACACTGAAGCTTTCTTT.

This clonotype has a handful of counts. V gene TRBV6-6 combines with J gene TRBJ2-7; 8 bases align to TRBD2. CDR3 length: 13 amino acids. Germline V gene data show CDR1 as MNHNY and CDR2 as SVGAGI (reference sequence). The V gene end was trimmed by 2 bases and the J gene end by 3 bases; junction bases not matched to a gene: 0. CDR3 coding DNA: TGTGCCAGCAGTTACCTAGCGGGCTACGAGCAGTACTTC. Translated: CASSYLAGYEQYF.

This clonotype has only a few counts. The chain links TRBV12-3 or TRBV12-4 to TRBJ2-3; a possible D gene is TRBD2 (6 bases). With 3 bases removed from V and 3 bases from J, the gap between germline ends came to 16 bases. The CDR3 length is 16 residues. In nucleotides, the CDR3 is TGTGCCAGCAGTTTTCTTTGGGGCGGGGAGACAGATACGCAGTATTTT. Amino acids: CASSFLWGGETDTQYF.

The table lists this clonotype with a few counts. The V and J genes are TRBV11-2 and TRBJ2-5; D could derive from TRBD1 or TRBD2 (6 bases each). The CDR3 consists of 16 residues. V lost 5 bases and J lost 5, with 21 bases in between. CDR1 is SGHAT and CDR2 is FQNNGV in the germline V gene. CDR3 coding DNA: TGTGCCAGCAGCCCACGGGGGCCAACTGGGTTGGAGACCCAGTACTTC. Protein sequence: CASSPRGPTGLETQYF.

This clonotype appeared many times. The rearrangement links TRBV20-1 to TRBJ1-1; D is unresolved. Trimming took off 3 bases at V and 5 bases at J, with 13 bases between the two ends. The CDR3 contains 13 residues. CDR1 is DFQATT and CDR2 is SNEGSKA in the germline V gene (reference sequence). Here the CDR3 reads CSASSRSGTEAFF. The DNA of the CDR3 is TGCAGTGCTAGTAGCAGGAGTGGTACTGAAGCTTTCTTT.

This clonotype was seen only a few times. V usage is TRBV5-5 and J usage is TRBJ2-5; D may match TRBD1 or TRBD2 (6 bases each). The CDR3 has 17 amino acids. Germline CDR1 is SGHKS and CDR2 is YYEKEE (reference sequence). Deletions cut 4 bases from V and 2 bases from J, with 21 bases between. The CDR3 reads CASSNPLLGGGQETQYF. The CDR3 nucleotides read TGTGCCAGCAGCAACCCCCTCCTGGGGGGCGGGCAAGAGACCCAGTACTTC.

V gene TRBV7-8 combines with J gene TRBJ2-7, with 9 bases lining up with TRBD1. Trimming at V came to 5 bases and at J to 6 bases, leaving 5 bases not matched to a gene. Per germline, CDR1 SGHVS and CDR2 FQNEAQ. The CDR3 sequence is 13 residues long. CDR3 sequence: CASSTDRGAEQYF. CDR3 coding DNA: TGTGCCAGCAGCACAGACAGGGGGGCCGAGCAGTACTTC.

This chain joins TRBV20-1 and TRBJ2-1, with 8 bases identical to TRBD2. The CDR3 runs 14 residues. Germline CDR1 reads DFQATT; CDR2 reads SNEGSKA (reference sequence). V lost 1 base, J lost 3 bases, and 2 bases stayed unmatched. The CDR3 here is CSARGSGNYNEQFF. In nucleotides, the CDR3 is TGCAGTGCTAGAGGTAGCGGGAACTACAATGAGCAGTTCTTC.

The CDR3 DNA is TGTGCCAGCAGTTCCCCTAGTGGACTAGCCAAAAACATTCAGTACTTC. Translation gives CASSSPSGLAKNIQYF. The V call is TRBV28, the J call TRBJ2-4; TRBD2 is a possible D gene (5 bases). Germline CDR1 is MDHEN and CDR2 is SYDVKM. Trimming pared 4 bases from V and 0 bases from J, leaving 13 bases between. CDR3 size: 16 residues.

The CDR3 is CASSHQTSGGAHYNEQFF. CDR3 DNA: TGTGCCAGCAGCCACCAGACTAGCGGGGGGGCCCACTACAATGAGCAGTTCTTC. V usage is TRBV4-2 and J usage is TRBJ2-1; 14 bases match TRBD2. V trimming: 3 bases; J trimming: 3 bases; junction bases outside the gene matches: 7. The germline V gene encodes CDR1 LGHNA and CDR2 YNFKEQ. CDR3 length: 18 residues.

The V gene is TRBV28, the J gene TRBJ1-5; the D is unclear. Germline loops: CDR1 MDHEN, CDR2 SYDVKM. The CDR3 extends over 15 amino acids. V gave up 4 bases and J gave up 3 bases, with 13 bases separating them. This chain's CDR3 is CASSYSWTPNQPQHF. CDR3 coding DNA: TGTGCCAGCAGTTACTCCTGGACGCCCAATCAGCCCCAGCATTTT.

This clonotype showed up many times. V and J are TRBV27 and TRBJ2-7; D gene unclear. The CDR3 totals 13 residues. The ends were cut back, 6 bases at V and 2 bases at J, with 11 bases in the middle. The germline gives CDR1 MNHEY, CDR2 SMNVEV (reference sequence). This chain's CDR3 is CASRPRGAYEQYF. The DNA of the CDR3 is TGTGCCAGCAGACCCAGAGGCGCCTACGAGCAGTACTTC.

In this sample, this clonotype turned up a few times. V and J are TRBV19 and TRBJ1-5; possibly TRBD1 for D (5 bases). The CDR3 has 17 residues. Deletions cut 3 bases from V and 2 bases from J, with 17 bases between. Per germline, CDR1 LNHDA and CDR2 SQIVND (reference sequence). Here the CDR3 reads CASSISDGGWGNQPQHF. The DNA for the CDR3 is TGTGCCAGTAGTATTTCTGATGGGGGTTGGGGCAATCAGCCCCAGCATTTT.

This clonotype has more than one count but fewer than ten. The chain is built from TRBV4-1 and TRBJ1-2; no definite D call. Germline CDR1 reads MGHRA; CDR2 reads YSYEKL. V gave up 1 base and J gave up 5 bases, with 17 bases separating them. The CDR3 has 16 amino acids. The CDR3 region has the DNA TGCGCCAGCAGCCAAGGAGGGTCCGCGACAAGATATGGCTACACCTTC. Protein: CASSQGGSATRYGYTF.

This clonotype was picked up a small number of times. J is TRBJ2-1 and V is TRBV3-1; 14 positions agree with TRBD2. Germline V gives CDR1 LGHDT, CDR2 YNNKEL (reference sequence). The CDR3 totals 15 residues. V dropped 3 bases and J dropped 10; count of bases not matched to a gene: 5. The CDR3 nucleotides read TGTGCCAGCAGCCAGACTAGCGGGGGGGCCCGGGAGCAGTTCTTC. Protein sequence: CASSQTSGGAREQFF.

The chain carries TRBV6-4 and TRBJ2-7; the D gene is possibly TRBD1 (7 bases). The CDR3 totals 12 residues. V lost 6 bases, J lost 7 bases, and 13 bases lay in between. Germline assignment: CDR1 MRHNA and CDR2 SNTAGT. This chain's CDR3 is CASRETGREQYF. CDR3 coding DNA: TGTGCCAGCAGGGAGACAGGGAGGGAGCAGTACTTC.

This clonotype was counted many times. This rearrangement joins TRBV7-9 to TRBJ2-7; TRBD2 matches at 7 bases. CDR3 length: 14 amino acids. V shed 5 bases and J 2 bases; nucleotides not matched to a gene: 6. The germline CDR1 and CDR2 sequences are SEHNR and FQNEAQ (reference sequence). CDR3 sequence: CASSMGLSPYEQYF. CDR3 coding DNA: TGTGCCAGCAGCATGGGACTATCCCCCTACGAGCAGTACTTC.

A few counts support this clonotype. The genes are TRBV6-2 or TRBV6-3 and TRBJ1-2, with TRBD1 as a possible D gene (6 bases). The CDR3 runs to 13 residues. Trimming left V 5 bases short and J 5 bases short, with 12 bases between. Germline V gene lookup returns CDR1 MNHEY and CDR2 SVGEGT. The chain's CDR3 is CASSTTQGYGYTF. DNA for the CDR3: TGTGCCAGCAGTACGACCCAGGGGTATGGCTACACCTTC.